This record looks at one TCR beta chain sequence and its context. Antigen specificity is unknown. Germline V gene data show CDR1 as KGHSH and CDR2 as LQKENI. This CDR3 is built from 18 residues. The V and J ends lost 3 bases and 3 bases, in that order; junction bases with no gene match: 15. PCR primers comprised 60 Vbeta and 13 Jbeta primers. The repertoire was sequenced with immunoSEQ multiplex PCR; TCRdb's copy has only in-frame clones and lacks some. The repertoire holds around 150,000 clones, with 50% to 75% as singletons. The record originates from a study of cytomegalovirus exposure and HLA in healthy donors. Study findings and constraints: There were around 160 TCR beta chains listed as cytomegalovirus-associated. CMV antigen specificity was confirmed in vitro for a few CMV-associated chains. Sequencing likely produced, as an artifact, a cluster of highly shared sequence variants.

This TCR was recovered from an older woman in good health and CMV-seropositive. The sample consisted of PBMCs. The J gene is TRBJ1-1, the V gene TRBV18; 8 nucleotides line up with TRBD1. The chain's CDR3 is CASSPGQGIDWSDTEAFF. CDR3 coding DNA: TGTGCCAGCTCACCCGGACAGGGAATAGATTGGTCGGACACTGAAGCTTTCTTT.